This TCR beta chain comes out of a study of T cells in Graves' hyperthyroidism and ophthalmopathy (dated by TCRdb to the late 2010s). In the study overall: Peripheral blood was collected at initial diagnosis, before any treatment. To identify distinguishing TCR V-J signatures, a discovery cohort of about a hundred patients was used, comprising some 43 with Graves' ophthalmopathy and roughly 60 with stable Graves' hyperthyroidism. Prospective prediction of ophthalmopathy was tested in an independent validation cohort of some 20 hyperthyroidism patients and around 16 patients who later progressed to ophthalmopathy. The 95 to 100 discovery patients were randomly divided into training and test sets at a 7:3 ratio. The study also compared thyroid tissue and blood T-cell repertoires from more than five Graves' hyperthyroidism patients. After blood sampling, hyperthyroidism patients were treated with methimazole at a starting dose of 30 mg daily, and ophthalmopathy patients were treated with high-dose intravenous methylprednisolone. The paper describes TCR Vbeta CDR3 sequencing of more than 120 peripheral blood samples, made up of 43 ophthalmopathy patients, around 73 hyperthyroidism patients and roughly 17 progressor patients.

This clonotype was seen repeatedly, ten times or more. Its antigen is still unknown. Within one base of it there is no much larger clone, and no base qualities were kept. TCR beta CDR3 regions were amplified from RNA transcripts. The TCR CDR3 was subjected to a first round of RT-PCR using the HTBI primer set and the Qiagen OneStep RT-PCR kit. Libraries were constructed in a second round of multiplex PCR, after which size selection and purification were performed. The libraries were sequenced on an Illumina HiSeq2000 using paired-end 100 bp reads. Processing in the source paper ran as follows. SOAPnuke was used to process the raw data, throwing out any read that contained adapters or uncalled bases, had a mean Phred below 15, or lacked an exact constant-primer or identifier match. High-quality paired reads were merged with COPE v1.2.5, and unique nucleotide sequences were defined as clonotypes. MiTCR v1.1 was used to align clonotypes to the IMGT TRBV, TRBD and TRBJ reference segments. The analysis was restricted to V-J combinations with a frequency above 0.0001, which together covered 99% to 99.2% of the repertoires. The TCS score was defined as the ratio of F50 (clonal expansion) to E x V (chaos), calculated using BLOSUM62-based TCRdist between CDR3 peptides within each V-J. Welch's t-statistics and random forest reduced just over 500 V-J features to 13, which were used in a naive Bayes classifier (R e1071). TCRdb reworked the public reads: Q25 trimming with fastp, MiXCR clone assembly, productive beta chains retained. Rows matching on CDR3 protein sequence are summarized as one entry with the most common DNA and genes. The V and J calls reflect TCRdb's pipeline rather than the authors' work. This sample has hundreds of thousands of distinct CDR3 sequences in its table, and roughly 13% of those were observed once. Under 30% of the sample is in the top ten clones.

In the ophthalmopathy patients, disease was moderately to severely active, with a Clinical Activity Score of 3 or more, a NOSPECS grade of 4 or more, and a duration of less than 3 months. Exclusion was applied to patients with uncontrolled infections, other autoimmune diseases, pregnancy or lactation. Diagnoses relied on clinical symptoms, serum thyroxine and TRAb, thyroid ultrasound and orbital computed tomography. Ficoll-Paque density gradient centrifugation was used to isolate PBMCs from 9.5 to 10 ml of fresh peripheral blood. Total RNA was extracted with Trizol reagent, and quality was checked on an Agilent 2100 Bioanalyzer. The V end loses 7 bases and the J end loses 5 bases, and a stretch of 12 bases separates them. The germline V gene (reference sequence) provides CDR1 DFQATT and CDR2 SNEGSKA. Including the terminal cysteine and phenylalanine, the CDR3 comprises 12 residues. Just the 36-base CDR3 DNA is kept, in frame starting at base 1.

Study-wide conclusions, independent of this receptor: During validation, the model predicted progression to ophthalmopathy a median of approximately six months ahead of onset, with almost 71% sensitivity and 72.22% specificity. No statistical method was used to fix the sample size in advance, and group allocation was not hidden from the investigators. Most expanded thyroid clonotypes (frequency above 0.001) were also detected in blood, a finding suggesting that blood repertoires may reflect thyroid immune responses. In cross-validation, a model built on a 13 V-J signature told ophthalmopathy apart from stable hyperthyroidism with approximately 90% sensitivity and roughly 81% specificity, and in testing the same model reached 80%/75%.

Recombination connected TRBV20-1 to TRBJ2-1, with no confident D gene call. The source is a man aged 50 or older with Graves' ophthalmopathy. Input material: blood. DNA sequence: TGCAGTGGATCTTTCCGGAACAATGAGCAGTTCTTC. This gives the protein CSGSFRNNEQFF.